This T cell receptor (beta chain) was observed in a study of siplizumab effects on memory and regulatory T cells (dated by TCRdb to between 2017 and 2020). About the investigation overall: The study examined how the anti-CD2 antibody siplizumab affects alloreactive T-cell subsets in allogeneic mixed lymphocyte reactions built from human PBMCs.

TCRbeta CDR3 sequencing was performed on sorted unstimulated T cells and on proliferating T cells recovered from mixed lymphocyte reactions. Fresh whole blood from ten to eleven HLA-typed healthy donors served as the source for isolating PBMCs. To map where alloreactive clones came from, CD4+ non-regulatory T cells in the unstimulated state were FACS-sorted. General conclusions and limits of the study: The cumulative frequency of alloreactive sequences that could be traced back to unstimulated CD4+ memory T cells was significantly reduced by siplizumab. Greater diversity appeared to be present in unstimulated naive T cells than in memory T cells, and a substantial contribution to the alloresponse seemed to be made by naive cells. Among mappable alloreactive CD4+ clones, the Treg-derived fraction averaged approximately 69% with siplizumab versus 25% to 30% in control reactions. Roughly 75-95% of proliferating CD4+ or CD8+ clones could not be assigned a naive or memory phenotype. Because sequences at frequencies below about 10^-5 were poorly captured, only a minor fraction of alloreactive clones could be mapped back to unstimulated subsets. The suppressive function of proliferating Tregs from siplizumab cultures was not functionally confirmed.

Libraries were built with the immunoSEQ multiplex PCR assay. Each sample had some 10^5 TCR templates assayed by the deep sequencing platform. Genomic DNA extracted from sorted T cells was the material used for TCRbeta CDR3 sequencing. Per the original workflow: The R programming language was used for the clonal analysis of the TCRbeta CDR3 data. Unstimulated samples were compared with post-reaction CFSE-low samples to define alloreactive CD4+ and CD8+ clones. By matching sequences to the repertoires of sorted unstimulated Treg and non-Treg cells, each alloreactive CD4+ clone was assigned a regulatory or non-regulatory origin. The table comes from immuneACCESS by way of TCRdb, which keeps in-frame sequences with V and J called. Part of the clones is missing from these tables; in studies checked, under half for an unresolved V gene and the rest for unknown reasons. The DNA was the basis for D and trimming; V, J and clone size are from that table. Across this sample there are around 95,000 clones, with over 90% seen only once. The ten largest clones represent 1% to 1.5% of the sample.

This clone appeared a single time. The antigen it recognizes is unknown. No much larger clone is present one base from it, and per-base qualities are unavailable. Trimming at the junction amounts to 4 bases on V and 5 bases on J, and the germline ends lie 22 bases apart. Reading the germline V gene gives CDR1 SGHRS and CDR2 YFSETQ. The CDR3 spans 16 residues, from the cysteine through the phenylalanine. Only CDR3 DNA remains: 48 bases, in frame from the first base. This chain is built from TRBV5-1 and TRBJ2-7; TRBD1 is a possible D gene, resting on 6 matching bases. This sequence originates from a human donor in good health. The sequenced sample was non-Treg CD4+ T cells sorted from blood. The label giving this sample's cell subset or site can be read as: FACS-sorted unstimulated CD4+ non-regulatory T cells. The DNA sequence is given as TGCGCCAGCAGCCAACAAGGACAGCCTGGGGTGGACGAGCAGTACTTC. Translated, it gives CASSQQGQPGVDEQYF.